The rows below give T cell receptor beta chains drawn from one sample of a study of blood T cells in healthy people across ages. One entry per CDR3 protein results from TCRdb running MiXCR on the 5' RACE reads. This sample yields some 930,000 distinct CDR3 sequences, of which 25% to 30% are seen a single time; about 10% belongs to the top ten. This same sample was also taken into another study, of T cells of mothers and their children.

The sequenced sample was blood. The source of these receptors is a woman aged 40 to 55 in good health. The CDR3 runs from the conserved cysteine through the conserved F or W. Each record gives: CDR3 protein, CDR3 DNA, J gene, clone size, D gene, V gene. The D gene is left open where the match is weak. The listing skips clone size in some rows; elsewhere it reads once, few, many or a size class.

CDR3 protein: CSARPGSRTSSPLHF; CDR3 DNA: TGCAGTGCTAGACCTGGCAGTCGAACTAGTTCACCCCTCCACTTT; J gene: TRBJ1-6; clone size: -; D gene: -; V gene: TRBV20-1
CDR3 protein: CASSLAAVNEQFF; CDR3 DNA: TGTGCCAGCAGTTTGGCCGCCGTCAATGAGCAGTTCTTC; J gene: TRBJ2-1; clone size: many; D gene: -; V gene: TRBV12-3/TRBV12-4
CDR3 protein: CASSLISGFRTYEQYF; CDR3 DNA: TGTGCCAGCAGCTTAATTTCCGGTTTTAGGACCTACGAGCAGTACTTC; J gene: TRBJ2-7; clone size: many; D gene: -; V gene: TRBV7-2
CDR3 protein: CASSLESGLGGYTF; CDR3 DNA: TGTGCCAGCAGCTTAGAGTCGGGTCTTGGAGGCTACACCTTC; J gene: TRBJ1-2; clone size: few; D gene: -; V gene: TRBV11-2
CDR3 protein: CASSLSPREAFF; CDR3 DNA: TGTGCCAGCAGTTTATCCCCGAGAGAAGCTTTCTTT; J gene: TRBJ1-1; clone size: few; D gene: -; V gene: TRBV28
CDR3 protein: CASSSRTGGPGEQYF; CDR3 DNA: TGCGCCAGCAGCTCCCGGACAGGGGGCCCGGGCGAGCAGTACTTC; J gene: TRBJ2-7; clone size: -; D gene: TRBD1; V gene: TRBV5-1
CDR3 protein: CASSPQAGGFNEQFF; CDR3 DNA: TGTGCCAGCAGCCCCCAAGCGGGGGGGTTCAATGAGCAGTTCTTC; J gene: TRBJ2-1; clone size: -; D gene: TRBD2; V gene: TRBV7-2
CDR3 protein: CASSLGQGNEQYF; CDR3 DNA: TGCGCCAGCAGCTTGGGGCAGGGGAACGAGCAGTACTTC; J gene: TRBJ2-7; clone size: many; D gene: -; V gene: TRBV7-9
CDR3 protein: CASSQGSPALATNEKLFF; CDR3 DNA: TGCGCCAGCAGCCAAGGGTCACCAGCTCTTGCAACTAATGAAAAACTGTTTTTT; J gene: TRBJ1-4; clone size: -; D gene: -; V gene: TRBV4-3
CDR3 protein: CAGSFSRGVETQYF; CDR3 DNA: TGTGCCGGCAGTTTTAGCAGGGGGGTAGAGACCCAGTACTTC; J gene: TRBJ2-5; clone size: -; D gene: -; V gene: TRBV12-3/TRBV12-4
CDR3 protein: CASGRSSSYNEQFF; CDR3 DNA: TGTGCCAGCGGAAGGAGTTCCTCCTACAATGAGCAGTTCTTC; J gene: TRBJ2-1; clone size: -; D gene: -; V gene: TRBV7-9
CDR3 protein: CASSEGQSSYNEQFF; CDR3 DNA: TGCGCCAGCAGCGAGGGACAGAGCTCCTACAATGAGCAGTTCTTC; J gene: TRBJ2-1; clone size: few; D gene: TRBD1; V gene: TRBV5-1
CDR3 protein: CACRGTGDEQFF; CDR3 DNA: TGTGCCTGCAGGGGGACAGGGGATGAGCAGTTCTTC; J gene: TRBJ2-1; clone size: few; D gene: TRBD1; V gene: TRBV12-3/TRBV12-4
CDR3 protein: CASSLVRAGGPTDTQYF; CDR3 DNA: TGTGCCAGCAGCTTAGTGAGGGCGGGGGGGCCCACAGATACGCAGTATTTT; J gene: TRBJ2-3; clone size: few; D gene: TRBD2; V gene: TRBV7-2
CDR3 protein: CASSQDWDLDNEQFF; CDR3 DNA: TGTGCCAGCAGCCAAGATTGGGACCTTGACAATGAGCAGTTCTTC; J gene: TRBJ2-1; clone size: -; D gene: -; V gene: TRBV4-2
CDR3 protein: CASGGEETQYF; CDR3 DNA: TGTGCCAGCGGAGGCGAAGAGACCCAGTACTTC; J gene: TRBJ2-5; clone size: few; D gene: -; V gene: TRBV2
CDR3 protein: CASSPGPWTGSNEQYF; CDR3 DNA: TGTGCCAGCAGCCCCGGGCCTTGGACAGGGAGTAACGAGCAGTACTTC; J gene: TRBJ2-7; clone size: few; D gene: TRBD1; V gene: TRBV7-9
CDR3 protein: CSAILRGWYSNQPQHF; CDR3 DNA: TGCAGTGCTATATTACGGGGGTGGTATAGCAATCAGCCCCAGCATTTT; J gene: TRBJ1-5; clone size: -; D gene: -; V gene: TRBV20-1
CDR3 protein: CSVEESLYEQYF; CDR3 DNA: TGCAGCGTTGAAGAATCACTATATGAGCAGTACTTC; J gene: TRBJ2-7; clone size: -; D gene: -; V gene: TRBV29-1
CDR3 protein: CASSFSQAGGNEQFF; CDR3 DNA: TGTGCCAGCAGCTTTTCCCAAGCGGGAGGAAATGAGCAGTTCTTC; J gene: TRBJ2-1; clone size: -; D gene: TRBD2; V gene: TRBV7-3
CDR3 protein: CASSLGAGGPGADTQYF; CDR3 DNA: TGTGCCAGCAGCTTGGGAGCGGGGGGGCCGGGTGCAGATACGCAGTATTTT; J gene: TRBJ2-3; clone size: many; D gene: TRBD2; V gene: TRBV5-5
CDR3 protein: CASSGGSSYNEQFF; CDR3 DNA: TGTGCCAGCAGTGGGGGGAGCTCCTACAATGAGCAGTTCTTC; J gene: TRBJ2-1; clone size: many; D gene: -; V gene: TRBV6-4
CDR3 protein: CASSPDRYSYEQYF; CDR3 DNA: TGTGCCAGCAGTCCTGACAGGTACTCCTACGAGCAGTACTTC; J gene: TRBJ2-7; clone size: many; D gene: -; V gene: TRBV12-3/TRBV12-4
CDR3 protein: CASTPKVVETTYYGYTF; CDR3 DNA: TGTGCCAGCACCCCTAAGGTCGTGGAGACTACTTACTATGGCTACACCTTC; J gene: TRBJ1-2; clone size: -; D gene: -; V gene: TRBV28
CDR3 protein: CASSRPLGQGETQYF; CDR3 DNA: TGTGCCAGCAGCCGCCCTCTTGGACAGGGGGAGACCCAGTACTTC; J gene: TRBJ2-5; clone size: -; D gene: TRBD1; V gene: TRBV7-9
CDR3 protein: CASSLRTGAHGYTF; CDR3 DNA: TGTGCCAGCAGTCTCCGGACAGGGGCTCATGGCTACACCTTC; J gene: TRBJ1-2; clone size: -; D gene: TRBD1; V gene: TRBV27
CDR3 protein: CASKRMWQTGGRRGTEAFF; CDR3 DNA: TGTGCCAGCAAGAGGATGTGGCAGACAGGGGGGCGTAGAGGGACTGAAGCTTTCTTT; J gene: TRBJ1-1; clone size: -; D gene: TRBD1; V gene: TRBV2
CDR3 protein: CSATKHTGAEQFF; CDR3 DNA: TGCAGTGCTACCAAACATACAGGGGCCGAGCAGTTCTTC; J gene: TRBJ2-1; clone size: -; D gene: TRBD1; V gene: TRBV20-1
CDR3 protein: CSAPRLTEQFF; CDR3 DNA: TGCAGTGCGCCCAGACTGACAGAGCAGTTCTTC; J gene: TRBJ2-1; clone size: -; D gene: -; V gene: TRBV20-1
CDR3 protein: CASRASLLRSTDTQYF; CDR3 DNA: TGTGCCAGCAGGGCTTCTTTACTCCGTAGCACAGATACGCAGTATTTT; J gene: TRBJ2-3; clone size: -; D gene: -; V gene: TRBV28
CDR3 protein: CASSTTGGRTDTQYF; CDR3 DNA: TGTGCCAGCAGCACTACAGGGGGAAGGACAGATACGCAGTATTTT; J gene: TRBJ2-3; clone size: few; D gene: TRBD1; V gene: TRBV12-3/TRBV12-4
CDR3 protein: CASSQDFEGYNEQFF; CDR3 DNA: TGTGCCAGCAGCCAAGATTTCGAGGGGTACAATGAGCAGTTCTTC; J gene: TRBJ2-1; clone size: -; D gene: -; V gene: TRBV4-2